This TCR beta chain was captured in a study of cytomegalovirus exposure and HLA in healthy donors. CDR3 length equals 13 residues. Trimming took off 6 bases at V and 5 bases at J, with 11 bases between the two ends. CDR1 and CDR2 from the germline V gene are MNHEY and SMNVEV (reference sequence). Vbeta (60) and Jbeta (13) primers were used in the PCR. Per the original data handling: Later, an analysis found roughly 80 million unique TCR beta chains, and some 10 million of these were shared. This table comes from immunoSEQ multiplex PCR, and its TCRdb copy is limited to in-frame clones, with some not included. V, J and clone size are those of that table, while D and trimming were read from the DNA. The sample contains around 90,000 clones, 65% of which appear only once. Points on this clone: Its antigen is unknown.

General observations from the study: Likely technical artifact: a cluster of highly shared sequence variants. Through in vitro validation, a few CMV-associated chains were shown to be specific for CMV antigens. A later analysis by the authors found several of the most significant clusters apparently linked to common viral pathogens.

Sequenced material: PBMCs. V gene TRBV27 combines with J gene TRBJ1-5; D might be TRBD1 (5 bases). The TCR sequence derives from a boy younger than 18 in good health and CMV-seropositive. CDR3 region: CASSPGGDQPQHF. DNA of the CDR3: TGTGCCAGCAGCCCCGGGGGGGATCAGCCCCAGCATTTT.